The 10 T cell receptor delta chains given below trace back to one sample, sequenced in a study of delta chains in infants with herpesvirus infections. Gamma-chain- and delta-chain-specific primers converted PBMC RNA into TCR cDNA. TCRdb re-identified clones in the RT-PCR reads via CATT. The sample includes about 1,400 delta-chain clones, 30% of them seen just once. The sample consisted of peripheral blood, taken at time point 2 of longitudinal follow-up. The receptors originated from a human donor who was a Ugandan infant, either HIV-exposed or HIV-unexposed (not recorded which).

This clone was observed a few times. The chain links TRDV1 to TRDJ1, with 9 bases identical to TRDD3. V was pared by 5 bases and J by 1 base, with 8 bases of the junction left unmatched. In germline, CDR1 is TSWWSYY, CDR2 QGS. The CDR3 runs 16 residues. In DNA, the CDR3 is TGTGCTCTTGGGAAATCATGGGGGATAGGCACCGATAAACTCATCTTT. It is translated as CALGKSWGIGTDKLIF.

The genes are TRDV1 and TRDJ1; 9 bases align to TRDD3. The CDR3 is made up of 23 amino acids. Germline V gene lookup returns CDR1 TSWWSYY and CDR2 QGS. Trimming removed 4 bases from V and 3 bases from J; junction bases left unmatched: 30. The CDR3 region has the DNA TGTGCTCTTGGGGCCGGTCCCCCCGGCCTTCCTCGAAACTGGGGGAGGTCCCCCGATAAACTCATCTTT. This gives the protein CALGAGPPGLPRNWGRSPDKLIF.

This chain connects TRDV1 to TRDJ1; tentative D call: TRDD3 (6 bases). This CDR3 region has 18 residues. Trimming cost V 0 bases and J 4 bases, with 21 bases left between them. The V gene's germline CDR1 is TSWWSYY and CDR2 QGS. The CDR3 is CALGELPSPILGYDKLIF. CDR3 sequence (DNA): TGTGCTCTTGGGGAACTCCCCTCGCCCATACTGGGATACGATAAACTCATCTTT.

The chain links TRAV38-2/DV8 to TRDJ1; TRDD3 matches 13 bases. Trimming took 9 bases from V and 0 from J; bases not matched to a gene: 14. CDR1 and CDR2 from the germline V gene are TSESDYY and QEAYKQQN. The CDR3 contains 18 residues. CDR3: CAFSSELGDTRDTDKLIF. The CDR3 DNA reads as TGTGCTTTCAGTTCCGAACTGGGGGATACGCGGGACACCGATAAACTCATCTTT.

V and J are TRDV1 and TRDJ1, with TRDD3 as a possible D gene (5 bases). V shed 1 base and J shed 0 bases, with 21 bases lying between them. The germline V gene encodes CDR1 TSWWSYY and CDR2 QGS. This CDR3 is built from 19 residues. DNA of the CDR3: TGTGCTCTTGGGGAACGGGAGACCCCTCCGGGGACGTACACCGATAAACTCATCTTT. This gives the protein CALGERETPPGTYTDKLIF.

Sample share makes this clone large (0.1 to 1%). The chain joins TRAV38-2/DV8 to TRDJ1; either TRDD2 or TRDD3 may supply D (9 bases each). The CDR3 loop spans 23 amino acids. Germline V gene data show CDR1 as TSESDYY and CDR2 as QEAYKQQN. Trimming removed 10 bases at V and 0 bases at J, with 43 bases between. The CDR3 region is CAINHSPGLPTCWGMPYTDKLIF. The CDR3 region has the DNA TGTGCTATCAATCACTCGCCCGGCCTTCCTACGTGCTGGGGGATGCCGTACACCGATAAACTCATCTTT.

This clone appeared a few times. The chain uses TRAV38-2/DV8 and TRDJ1; TRDD3 might be the D (5 bases). V lost 0 bases, J lost 0 bases, and 33 bases lay in between. The CDR3 is made up of 23 amino acids. Germline CDR1 and CDR2: TSESDYY and QEAYKQQN. The CDR3 nucleotides read TGTGCTTATAGGAGCGCGGAATCATTGCCCACGAGGGATCTACTGTGGTACACCGATAAACTCATCTTT. Amino acid sequence: CAYRSAESLPTRDLLWYTDKLIF.

V gene TRDV1 combines with J gene TRDJ1; 11 positions agree with TRDD3. Germline V CDR1 and CDR2: TSWWSYY, QGS. The CDR3 runs 20 residues. Unmatched junction bases numbered 19, after V lost 5 bases and J lost 2 bases. The CDR3 DNA reads as TGTGCTCTTGGGTATTACCTGGGGTACTGGGGGATAGGGAGGACCGATAAACTCATCTTT. Amino acids: CALGYYLGYWGIGRTDKLIF.

The chain employs TRDV1 and TRDJ1; D call uncertain. The CDR3 has 16 residues. V was clipped by 0 bases and J by 5 bases, with 16 bases between them. Germline assignment: CDR1 TSWWSYY and CDR2 QGS. CDR3 in amino acids: CALGELHRPTGDKLIF. CDR3 bases: TGTGCTCTTGGGGAACTCCATCGGCCCACAGGGGATAAACTCATCTTT.

There are a few counts of this clone. The chain joins TRDV1 to TRDJ1; TRDD3 matches at 12 bases. Germline trimming cut 3 bases from V and 10 bases from J; bases unmatched to any gene: 33. The CDR3 totals 23 residues. The germline CDR1 and CDR2 sequences are TSWWSYY and QGS. As DNA, the CDR3 is TGTGCTCTTGGGGACCCTTCCCCGAGTAGCTACCCGTTACTGGGGGATACACCCCTTAGACTCATCTTT. It yields the protein CALGDPSPSSYPLLGDTPLRLIF.